This T cell receptor beta chain was captured by sequencing in a study of T cell repertoires in cytomegalovirus infection. Study in general: Evidence of both CMV infection and a matching HLA type came from public TCR beta signatures. General study results and limits: The cumulative frequency of public TCR beta families identified carriers of CMV plus the relevant HLA. Dominating the ex vivo response were TCR beta clonotypes that were CMV-specific and HLA-C-restricted.

The CDR3 sequence is 13 residues long. V dropped 3 bases and J dropped 3 bases, with 10 bases sitting between them. CDR1 and CDR2 from the germline V gene are SGHRS and YFSETQ. Concerning this clonotype itself: Its antigen is still unknown.

TCRdb re-derived calls from the reads in MiXCR, one entry per CDR3 protein. This sample has roughly 280,000 distinct CDR3 sequences, with roughly 9.1% found just once. This TCR came from a human donor in good health (CMV status not recorded). Some clones in this sample may be carry-over from other donors' samples. The sample was PBMCs. The chain recombines TRBV5-1 with TRBJ2-7; no definite D call. In DNA, the CDR3 is TGCGCCAGCAGCTCCGTCCCCCTCTACGAGCAGTACTTC. It translates to CASSSVPLYEQYF.